These 15 T cell receptor beta chains were all obtained from the same sample, sequenced in a study of tumor-infiltrating lymphocytes in primary liver carcinoma. Total RNA (around 500 ng) served as template for TCR beta cDNA synthesis primed by a constant-region primer. Construction of TCR beta libraries relied on three successive nested multiplex PCR rounds employing slightly modified ARM-PCR. The first two PCR rounds, approximately 11 cycles each, used TRBV1-TRBV30 forward primers and a C-beta reverse primer. TCRdb used MiXCR to reprocess the multiplex PCR reads, holding one entry per CDR3 protein. The table lists 55,000 to 70,000 distinct CDR3 sequences, 70% to 85% of them singletons, with approximately 54% in the top ten. Unsorted bulk tissue (about 18-30 mg) underwent RNA and DNA co-extraction. The material sequenced was liver tumor tissue from sampling region 2. Described subset: tumor region T2, inferior pole. These receptors were taken from a man in his forties or fifties with primary liver carcinoma and hepatitis B virus infection.

Concerning this clonotype itself: An end of the junction differs from the germline gene, which may be a read error. The J gene is TRBJ1-2, the V gene TRBV12-3 or TRBV12-4, with D uncertain. The CDR3 runs to 12 residues. The CDR3 spells CSSSLEGRGYTF. CDR3 coding DNA: TGTTCCAGCAGTTTAGAGGGTCGCGGCTACACCTTC.

A word on this clonotype: The CDR3 ends on some other residue instead of the conserved phenylalanine or tryptophan, so this is likely a read error. This chain links TRBV12-3 or TRBV12-4 with TRBJ2-3; possible D gene TRBD2, 6 bases. The V gene lost 9 bases and the J gene lost 2 bases, with 15 bases spanning the gap. The CDR3 is 14 amino acids. CDR3 DNA: TGTGCCAGTAAAGGGACTTCTAACACAGATACGCAGTATTAT. The encoded protein is CASKGTSNTDTQYY.

This clonotype was detected many times. The chain carries TRBV14 and TRBJ2-1; 10 bases align to TRBD2. The CDR3 spans 14 residues. The trim removed 3 bases at V and 7 bases at J, leaving 3 bases unmatched. CDR1 is SGHDN and CDR2 is FVKESK in the germline V gene. The CDR3 DNA reads as TGTGCCAGCAGCCAGGGACTAGCGCGAAATGAGCAGTTCTTC. Translating it yields CASSQGLARNEQFF.

Concerning this clonotype: Since no conserved phenylalanine or tryptophan closes the CDR3, a read error is the likely cause. No DNA is shown, since the ends of the CDR3 on it are uncertain; the CDR3 is the one TCRdb lists. This CDR3 is CASSLGLIYERYI. The chain uses TRBV5-1 and TRBJ2-7; the table's D call, TRBD2, was not checked against the DNA. Germline CDR1 reads SGHRS; CDR2 reads YFSETQ. Inclusive of both ends, the CDR3 amounts to 13 amino acids.

This clonotype is classed as medium-sized. The V gene is TRBV11-2, the J gene TRBJ2-1; a possible D gene is TRBD2 (5 bases). V lost 5 bases to trimming and J lost 7 bases, with 12 bases between them. Per the germline V gene, CDR1 is SGHAT and CDR2 is FQNNGV. The CDR3 has 13 residues. The CDR3, as DNA: TGTGCCAGCAGCCGTGAACTAGGGAATGAGCAGTTCTTC. It is translated as CASSRELGNEQFF. Looking up the rest from reference TRBV11-2 and TRBJ2-1 gives the full variable domain: EAGVAQSPRYKIIEKRQSVAFWCNPISGHATLYWYQQILGQGPKLLIQFQNNGVVDDSQLPKDRFSAERLKGVDSTLKIQPAKLEDSAVYLCASSRELGNEQFFGPGTRLTVL.

In the case of this clonotype: A much larger clone differs by one base, so this may be a read error. This rearrangement joins TRBV5-6 to TRBJ1-1; D unresolved. This CDR3 region has 13 residues. Germline CDR1 reads SGHDT; CDR2 reads YYEEEE. The V gene lost 2 bases and the J gene lost 10 bases, with 15 bases spanning the gap. CDR3 nucleotides: TGTGCCAGCAGCTTTTCGGGTCGACCTGTAGCTTTCTTT. Translation: CASSFSGRPVAFF.

The V and J genes are TRBV6-2 or TRBV6-3 and TRBJ2-7; D is unresolved. Germline CDR1 MNHEY, CDR2 SVGEGT. V was shortened by 11 bases and J by 6 bases, with 26 bases between the two germline ends. The CDR3 length is 15 residues. Written as DNA, the CDR3 is TGTGCCGCCGACGCAGCCTCCAGCCCCATTGGCGAGCAGTACTTC. It encodes CAADAASSPIGEQYF.

V usage is TRBV14 and J usage is TRBJ2-2; D ambiguous. Trimming took 4 bases from V and 7 from J, leaving 10 bases between them. The germline CDR1 and CDR2 sequences are SGHDN and FVKESK. The CDR3 has 13 amino acids. The CDR3 DNA reads as TGTGCCAGCAGCCGGTCGTCCAGCGGGGAGCTGTTTTTT. It translates to CASSRSSSGELFF.

By proportion, this clonotype is medium-sized. CDR3 nucleotides: TGTGCCAGCAGTGAAATCTCCTATAGCAATCAGCCCCAGCATTTT. Translating it yields CASSEISYSNQPQHF. The chain couples TRBV6-1 to TRBJ1-5; D is undetermined. CDR1 is MNHNS and CDR2 is SASEGT in the germline V gene. V lost 2 bases, J lost 0 bases, and 8 bases lay in between. This CDR3 is built from 15 residues.

CDR3 protein: CASYVGAHALGVPFF. CDR3 coding DNA: TGTGCCAGCTATGTGGGGGCGCATGCGCTTGGCGTACCTTTCTTT. The chain links TRBV6-1 to TRBJ1-1; possible D gene TRBD1, 6 bases. V was shortened by 8 bases and J by 12 bases, with 28 bases between the two germline ends. CDR1 and CDR2 from the germline V gene are MNHNS and SASEGT. The CDR3 sequence is 15 residues long.

This clonotype appeared many times. CDR3: CASSSDISSSGYTF. The CDR3 bases are TGTGCCAGCAGCTCGGACATTTCCTCTAGTGGCTACACCTTC. The gene calls are TRBV5-4 and TRBJ1-2, with TRBD1 as a possible D gene (5 bases). Germline V CDR1 and CDR2: SGHNT, YYREEE (reference sequence). V lost 3 bases to trimming and J lost 7 bases, with 16 bases between them. The CDR3 has 14 residues.

A remark on this clonotype: A much larger clone lies a single base off, so this may be a read error. Because it lacks the conserved phenylalanine or tryptophan at the end, this CDR3 is likely a read error. The limits of the CDR3 on the DNA are not certain, so only TCRdb's listed CDR3 is given. The chain employs TRBV21-1 and TRBJ1-5; the table's D gene call, TRBD1, was not cross checked with the DNA. TRBV21-1 is noted as a pseudogene. The CDR3 length equals 18 residues, ends included. The CDR3 sequence is CASSSKDSFGNLMWSQHS.

This clonotype was picked up a small number of times. The J gene is TRBJ2-5, the V gene TRBV6-2 or TRBV6-3, with 8 bases identical to TRBD2. The CDR3 contains 15 residues. After removal of 6 bases from V and 4 bases from J, the junction contained 10 bases not matched to a gene. Germline loops: CDR1 MNHEY, CDR2 SVGEGT. The CDR3, as DNA: TGTGCCAGCAGCCCCCAGCTAGCGGGCGGAGAGACCCAGTACTTC. It specifies CASSPQLAGGETQYF.

As DNA, the CDR3 is TGCGCCAGCAGTCAAAATCTTTATTCGGGGGCGCAAACCTACGAGCAGTACTTC. As protein: CASSQNLYSGAQTYEQYF. This chain links TRBV4-1 with TRBJ2-7; D possibly uses TRBD1 or TRBD2 (6 bases each). CDR1 is MGHRA and CDR2 is YSYEKL in the germline V gene. Deletions cut 6 bases from V and 2 bases from J, with 26 bases between. This CDR3 has 18 residues.

The genes are TRBV5-1 and TRBJ2-7; D remains unclear. The CDR3 totals 13 residues. V was clipped by 1 base and J by 1 base, with 6 bases between them. The germline gives CDR1 SGHRS, CDR2 YFSETQ. CDR3 sequence: CASSLTSSYEQYF. In nucleotides, the CDR3 is TGCGCCAGCAGCTTGACCAGTTCCTACGAGCAGTACTTC. Based on the CDR3 plus reference TRBV5-1 and TRBJ2-7, the full variable domain is KAGVTQTPRYLIKTRGQQVTLSCSPISGHRSVSWYQQTPGQGLQFLFEYFSETQRNKGNFPGRFSGRQFSNSRSEMNVSTLELGDSALYLCASSLTSSYEQYFGPGTRLTVT.